This TCR beta chain was observed in a study of T cells in Graves' hyperthyroidism and ophthalmopathy. Study results and limitations: Before onset, by a median of approximately 5.9 months, the model predicted ophthalmopathy.

The CDR3 has 14 amino acids. The germline V gene encodes CDR1 SGHAT and CDR2 FQNNGV. Trimming shortened V by 6 bases and J by 0 bases, and 12 bases separated the two germline ends. Notes on this clonotype: Its antigen is still unknown.

Across 18 months, stable Graves' hyperthyroidism was marked by no progression to ophthalmopathy. Based on clinical symptoms, serum thyroxine and TRAb, thyroid ultrasound and orbital computed tomography, diagnoses were reached. Template material for amplifying TCR beta CDR3 regions consisted of RNA transcripts. The study used the HTBI primer set for a first-round RT-PCR of the TCR CDR3. TCRdb itself ran the multiplex PCR reads through MiXCR, one entry per CDR3 protein. The sample shows roughly 580,000 distinct CDR3 sequences, under 60% of them seen only once. Sequencing used peripheral blood or thyroid tissue (not recorded which). This receptor was obtained from a young woman with Graves' hyperthyroidism. The chain joins TRBV11-2 to TRBJ2-7; the D is unclear. CDR3 sequence (DNA): TGTGCCAGCAGTGAATACACTACCTCCTACGAGCAGTACTTC. This sequence encodes CASSEYTTSYEQYF.